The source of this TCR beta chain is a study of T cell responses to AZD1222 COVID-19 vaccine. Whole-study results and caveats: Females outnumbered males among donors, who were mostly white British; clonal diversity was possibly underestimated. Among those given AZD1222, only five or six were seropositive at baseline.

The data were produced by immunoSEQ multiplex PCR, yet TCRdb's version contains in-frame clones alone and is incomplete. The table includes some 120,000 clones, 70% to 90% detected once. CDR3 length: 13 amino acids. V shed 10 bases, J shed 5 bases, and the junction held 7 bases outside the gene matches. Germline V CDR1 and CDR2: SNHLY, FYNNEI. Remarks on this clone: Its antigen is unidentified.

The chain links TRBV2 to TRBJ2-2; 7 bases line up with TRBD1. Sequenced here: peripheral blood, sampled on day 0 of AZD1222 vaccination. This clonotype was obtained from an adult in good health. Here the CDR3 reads CATRDRVTGELFF. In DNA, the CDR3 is TGTGCCACCCGGGACAGAGTAACCGGGGAGCTGTTTTTT.